This T cell receptor (beta chain) was recorded in a study of early T cells in non-severe SARS-CoV-2 infection. About the research overall: Investigators sequenced bulk RNA drawn from unsorted whole blood, and chains remained unpaired. The study, taken as a whole, reports: The study's VDJdb matching favored anti-spike CD8 responses and missed private and CD4 specificities.

This clonotype was recorded only once. Its specificity is unknown. This CDR3 is built from 16 residues. Germline CDR1 SGHTA, CDR2 FQGTGA. Trimming at V came to 5 bases and at J to 7 bases, leaving 12 bases not matched to a gene. The TCR library protocol attached unique molecular identifiers to the individual cDNA molecules. TCRdb re-derived calls from the 5' RACE reads in MiXCR, one entry per CDR3 protein. The data show approximately 64,000 distinct CDR3 sequences, over 20% seen once. The sequencing here drew on whole blood, taken at baseline. This receptor was taken from an adult who was a healthcare worker with PCR-confirmed SARS-CoV-2 infection or an uninfected control (not recorded which). This sequence joins TRBV7-3 and TRBJ2-1, with 9 positions matching TRBD1. The CDR3 loop reads CASSPPGQGRGNEQFF. In DNA form, the CDR3 reads TGTGCCAGCAGCCCACCGGGACAGGGAAGGGGAAATGAGCAGTTCTTC.